A single sample is the source of the 19 T cell receptor beta chains below, sequenced in a study of T-cell reconstitution after alpha-beta-depleted transplantation in children. Preparation of the TCRbeta library used unique molecular identifiers. TCRdb re-called the PCR reads with MiXCR, one entry per CDR3 protein. The sample consists of roughly 500,000 distinct CDR3 sequences, about a sixth of them appearing once. The input for sequencing was PBMCs from the stem cell graft donor, taken from the stem cell graft. The source is a human donor who donated a stem cell graft to a child with acute lymphoblastic leukemia.

The chain joins TRBV7-9 to TRBJ2-1; D unresolved. V lost 0 bases, J lost 5 bases, and 14 bases lay in between. The CDR3 runs to 16 residues. Germline loops: CDR1 SEHNR, CDR2 FQNEAQ (reference sequence). The CDR3 nucleotides read TGTGCCAGCAGCTTAGCCCCTGCGCGAGACAACAATGAGCAGTTCTTC. Translation: CASSLAPARDNNEQFF.

This chain joins TRBV5-1 and TRBJ2-7; no clear D. The ends were cut back, 0 bases at V and 2 bases at J, with 12 bases in the middle. In germline, CDR1 is SGHRS, CDR2 YFSETQ. The CDR3 contains 15 residues. The chain's CDR3 is CASSLDTFGAYEQYF. In nucleotides, the CDR3 is TGCGCCAGCAGCTTGGACACGTTTGGGGCCTACGAGCAGTACTTC.

The V gene is TRBV5-1, the J gene TRBJ2-2, with 8 bases aligning to TRBD2. The junction had 8 bases not matched to a gene; V was cut back by 0 bases and J by 4 bases. The germline V gene encodes CDR1 SGHRS and CDR2 YFSETQ. CDR3 length: 17 residues. Here the CDR3 reads CASSLAAREVATGELFF. In DNA, the CDR3 is TGCGCCAGCAGCTTGGCTGCGCGGGAGGTCGCCACCGGGGAGCTGTTTTTT. Using reference TRBV5-1 and TRBJ2-2 for the parts outside the CDR3, the full variable domain is KAGVTQTPRYLIKTRGQQVTLSCSPISGHRSVSWYQQTPGQGLQFLFEYFSETQRNKGNFPGRFSGRQFSNSRSEMNVSTLELGDSALYLCASSLAAREVATGELFFGEGSRLTVL.

This clonotype showed up many times. The rearrangement uses TRBV12-3 or TRBV12-4 and TRBJ2-5, with D possibly being TRBD1 or TRBD2 (5 bases each). The CDR3 runs 12 residues. Trimming took 2 bases from V and 8 from J, leaving 9 bases between them. The CDR3, as DNA: TGTGCCAGCAGTTTACACGGGGACACCCAGTACTTC. Encoded protein: CASSLHGDTQYF.

The chain uses TRBV29-1 and TRBJ2-3; 9 bases match TRBD2. From germline, CDR1 is SQVTM and CDR2 ANQGSEA. After removal of 3 bases from V and 5 bases from J, the junction contained 6 bases not matched to a gene. The CDR3 consists of 14 residues. CDR3 sequence: CSVDGPSGIDTQYF. The CDR3 nucleotides read TGCAGCGTTGACGGGCCTAGCGGGATAGATACGCAGTATTTT.

The rearrangement links TRBV5-1 to TRBJ1-2, with TRBD1 identical over 9 bases. CDR3 length: 15 residues. CDR1 is SGHRS, CDR2 YFSETQ, per germline. Germline trimming cut 3 bases from V and 4 bases from J; bases unmatched to any gene: 7. In DNA form, the CDR3 reads TGCGCCAGCAGCTGGGACAGGGTAAAATCCTATGGCTACACCTTC. Its protein product is CASSWDRVKSYGYTF.

This clonotype turned up a few times. The chain joins TRBV18 to TRBJ1-1; the D is unclear. The CDR3 is 13 amino acids. The V gene's germline CDR1 is KGHSH and CDR2 LQKENI. V was trimmed by 3 bases and J by 7 bases, leaving 12 bases between them. CDR3 bases: TGTGCCAGCTCACCTCAGCGTGGGGATGAAGCTTTCTTT. Translated, it gives CASSPQRGDEAFF.

This clonotype appeared a few times. The chain joins TRBV4-1 to TRBJ2-7; TRBD2 agrees at 9 bases. The CDR3 is 16 amino acids. Germline V CDR1 and CDR2: MGHRA, YSYEKL. The V gene end was trimmed by 1 base and the J gene end by 0 bases; junction bases not matched to a gene: 4. In DNA, the CDR3 is TGCGCCAGCAGCCAAGGGCTAGCGGGGAGCTCCTACGAGCAGTACTTC. Its translation: CASSQGLAGSSYEQYF.

J is TRBJ2-7 and V is TRBV5-1; D could derive from TRBD1 or TRBD2 (5 bases each). The CDR3 is 17 residues long. The germline CDR1 and CDR2 sequences are SGHRS and YFSETQ. Trimming took 4 bases from V and 7 from J, leaving 27 bases between them. The CDR3 loop is CASSARTSGTPRWEQYF. The CDR3 DNA sequence: TGCGCCAGCAGCGCAAGAACCTCCGGGACCCCTAGATGGGAGCAGTACTTC.

The J gene is TRBJ2-7, the V gene TRBV7-9; 7 bases fit TRBD1. The CDR3 loop spans 15 amino acids. The ends lost 5 bases at V and 1 base at J; junction bases unmatched: 8. The germline V gene has CDR1 SEHNR and CDR2 FQNEAQ (reference sequence). The CDR3, as DNA: TGTGCCAGCAGCCCGCGACAGGGTCTTTCCTACGAGCAGTACTTC. Protein sequence: CASSPRQGLSYEQYF.

This clonotype came up a few times. The V gene is TRBV12-3 or TRBV12-4, the J gene TRBJ1-1, with 11 bases aligning to TRBD1. The CDR3 loop spans 16 amino acids. V shed 4 bases and J 4 bases; nucleotides not matched to a gene: 8. The CDR3 protein is CASSSSGTGGGTEAFF. In DNA form, the CDR3 reads TGTGCCAGCAGTTCCTCCGGGACAGGGGGAGGCACTGAAGCTTTCTTT.

This chain joins TRBV18 and TRBJ1-4; D is possibly TRBD1 (5 bases). Germline CDR1 is KGHSH and CDR2 is LQKENI. The length of the CDR3 is 17 residues. Between the trimmed V and J ends, which lost 3 bases and 4 bases, there was a span of 18 bases. The DNA of the CDR3 is TGTGCCAGCTCACCTCAAAGCCCGGGACCGTTTAATGAAAAACTGTTTTTT. Protein product: CASSPQSPGPFNEKLFF. The full variable domain, its missing parts supplied by reference TRBV18 and TRBJ1-4, is NAGVMQNPRHLVRRRGQEARLRCSPMKGHSHVYWYRQLPEEGLKFMVYLQKENIIDESGMPKERFSAEFPKEGPSILRIQQVVRGDSAAYFCASSPQSPGPFNEKLFFGSGTQLSVL.

This clonotype was seen ten or more times. The genes are TRBV5-4 and TRBJ2-7; the match to TRBD2 covers 14 bases. Germline trimming cut 3 bases from V and 4 bases from J; bases unmatched to any gene: 15. The CDR3 totals 19 residues. Germline V CDR1 and CDR2: SGHNT, YYREEE (reference sequence). The CDR3 here is CASSSRLAGGPGIVYEQYF. The CDR3 coding sequence is TGTGCCAGCAGCTCACGACTAGCGGGAGGGCCCGGAATAGTATACGAGCAGTACTTC.

V is TRBV7-2 and J is TRBJ2-4; TRBD1 is a possible D gene (5 bases). The CDR3 covers 16 residues. The V end was cut by 4 bases, the J end by 2 bases, with 15 bases between. Germline CDR1 reads SGHTA; CDR2 reads FQGNSA. The CDR3 DNA reads as TGTGCCAGCAGCTCTACACCAGGGATCTCCAAAAACATTCAGTACTTC. Translation: CASSSTPGISKNIQYF.

This clonotype was recorded a few times. The chain employs TRBV9 and TRBJ1-1, with D unresolved. V shed 0 bases and J shed 0 bases, with 9 bases lying between them. Per germline, CDR1 SGDLS and CDR2 YYNGEE. The CDR3 sequence is 15 residues long. CDR3 sequence reads: CASSVEANMNTEAFF. The CDR3 DNA is TGTGCCAGCAGCGTAGAGGCGAACATGAACACTGAAGCTTTCTTT.

The chain has TRBV30 and TRBJ1-1; D possibly corresponds to TRBD1 (6 bases). V dropped 0 bases and J dropped 4 bases, with 12 bases sitting between them. The CDR3 sequence is 14 residues long. Germline loops: CDR1 GTSNPN, CDR2 SVGIG (reference sequence). Here the CDR3 reads CAWSVTGRGTEAFF. CDR3 coding DNA: TGTGCCTGGAGTGTAACAGGGCGAGGCACTGAAGCTTTCTTT.

This clonotype was detected a few times. The rearrangement links TRBV5-1 to TRBJ2-2; TRBD2 matches at 12 bases. CDR3 length: 15 amino acids. V lost 6 bases and J lost 3; bases outside the gene matches: 3. Germline assignment: CDR1 SGHRS and CDR2 YFSETQ. The CDR3 is CASNRLAGDTGELFF. The CDR3 region has the DNA TGCGCCAGCAACCGACTAGCGGGAGACACCGGGGAGCTGTTTTTT.

Regarding this clonotype: One end of the junction fails to match germline, which may point to a read error. The V call is TRBV20-1, the J call TRBJ2-2; 7 bases map to TRBD2. From germline, CDR1 is DFQATT and CDR2 SNEGSKA (reference sequence). The CDR3 loop spans 15 amino acids. CDR3 bases: TGCTGTGCTAGATCGAGCGGGGTGAACACCGGGGAGCTGTTTTTT. It is translated as CCARSSGVNTGELFF.

This clonotype was picked up a small number of times. The chain employs TRBV5-1 and TRBJ2-7, with TRBD1 matching over 7 bases. Unmatched junction bases numbered 6, after V lost 0 bases and J lost 0 bases. The CDR3 is 16 amino acids. Germline V gives CDR1 SGHRS, CDR2 YFSETQ. CDR3 protein: CASSLGDSSRSYEQYF. CDR3 nucleotides: TGCGCCAGCAGCTTGGGGGACAGTTCCCGCTCCTACGAGCAGTACTTC.